The 3 T cell receptor beta chains presented below share a single source sample, sequenced in a study of blood T cell repertoires in COVID-19. This table comes from immunoSEQ multiplex PCR, and its TCRdb copy is limited to in-frame clones, with some not included. The sample carries 120,000 to 150,000 clones, over 80% recorded once. Sequencing was done on a sample of peripheral blood. The receptors shown here come from a woman older than 75 with acute or convalescent COVID-19.

The V and J genes are TRBV30 and TRBJ1-3, with D unresolved. The CDR3 totals 14 residues. Germline assignment: CDR1 GTSNPN and CDR2 SVGIG (reference sequence). The CDR3 coding sequence is TGTGCGGTGGAGAGGCTAGCAGCAGGAAACACCATATATTTT. Translation: CAVERLAAGNTIYF.

The gene calls are TRBV6-2 or TRBV6-3 and TRBJ1-5; perhaps TRBD1 as D (5 bases). CDR3 size: 16 residues. Germline V gene sequence: CDR1 MNHEY, CDR2 SVGEGT. With 2 bases removed from V and 0 bases from J, the gap between germline ends came to 11 bases. The DNA for the CDR3 is TGTGCCAGCAGTTACGGACAACGTTCTAGCAATCAGCCCCAGCATTTT. It translates to CASSYGQRSSNQPQHF.

V usage is TRBV7-3 and J usage is TRBJ1-6; D not resolved. From germline, CDR1 is SGHTA and CDR2 FQGTGA. The V end was cut by 1 base, the J end by 5 bases, with 6 bases between. The CDR3 contains 14 residues. The chain's CDR3 is CASSLNADNSPLHF. The DNA of the CDR3 is TGTGCCAGCAGCTTAAACGCGGATAATTCACCCCTCCACTTT.